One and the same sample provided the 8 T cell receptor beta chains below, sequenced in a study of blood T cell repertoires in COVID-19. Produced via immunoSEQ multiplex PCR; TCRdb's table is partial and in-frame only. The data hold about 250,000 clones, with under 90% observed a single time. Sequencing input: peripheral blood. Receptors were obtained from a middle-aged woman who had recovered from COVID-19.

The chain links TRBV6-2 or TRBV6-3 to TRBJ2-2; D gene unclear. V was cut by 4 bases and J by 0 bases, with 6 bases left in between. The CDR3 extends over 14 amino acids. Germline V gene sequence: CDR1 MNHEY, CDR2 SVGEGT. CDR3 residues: CASSSSSNTGELFF. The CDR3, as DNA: TGTGCCAGCAGTTCCTCCTCGAACACCGGGGAGCTGTTTTTT.

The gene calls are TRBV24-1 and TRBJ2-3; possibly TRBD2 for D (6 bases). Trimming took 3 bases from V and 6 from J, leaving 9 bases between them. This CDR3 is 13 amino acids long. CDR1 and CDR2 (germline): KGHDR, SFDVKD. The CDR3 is CATSDPTRDTQYF. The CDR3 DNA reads TGTGCCACCAGTGATCCGACTAGGGATACGCAGTATTTT.

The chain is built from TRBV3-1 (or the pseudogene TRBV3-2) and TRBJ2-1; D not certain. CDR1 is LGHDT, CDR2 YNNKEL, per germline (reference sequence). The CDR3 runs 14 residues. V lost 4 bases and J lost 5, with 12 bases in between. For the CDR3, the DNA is TGTGCCAGCAGCCCGCGAGGCGTGGACAATGAGCAGTTCTTC. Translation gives CASSPRGVDNEQFF.

The CDR3 DNA reads as TGCAGCGTTGAATCGGGCCAGGGGGTCGATACGCAGTATTTT. Encoded protein: CSVESGQGVDTQYF. The chain couples TRBV29-1 to TRBJ2-3; TRBD1 aligns across 7 bases. CDR1 and CDR2 (germline): SQVTM, ANQGSEA. V trimming: 2 bases; J trimming: 6 bases; junction bases outside the gene matches: 8. The CDR3 consists of 14 residues.

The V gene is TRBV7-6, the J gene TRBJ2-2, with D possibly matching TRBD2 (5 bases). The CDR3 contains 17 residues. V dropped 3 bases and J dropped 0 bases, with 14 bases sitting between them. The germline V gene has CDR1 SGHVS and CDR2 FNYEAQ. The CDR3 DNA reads TGTGCCAGCAGCTTCCCCGGACTGGGATCGAACACCGGGGAGCTGTTTTTT. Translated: CASSFPGLGSNTGELFF.

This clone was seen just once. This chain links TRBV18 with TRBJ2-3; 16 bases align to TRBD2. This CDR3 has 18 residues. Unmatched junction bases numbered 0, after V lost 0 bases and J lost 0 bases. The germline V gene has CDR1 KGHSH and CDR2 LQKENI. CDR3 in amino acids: CASSPPGLAGGSTDTQYF. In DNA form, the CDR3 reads TGTGCCAGCTCACCACCGGGACTAGCGGGAGGGAGCACAGATACGCAGTATTTT.

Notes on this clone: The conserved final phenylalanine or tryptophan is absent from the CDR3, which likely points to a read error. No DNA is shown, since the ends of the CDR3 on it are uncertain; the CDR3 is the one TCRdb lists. CDR3 region: CASSHKGQEG. The chain recombines TRBV23-1 with TRBJ2-3; the table's TRBD1 call for D was not verified on the DNA. TRBV23-1 is identified as an open reading frame with a role that is uncertain. From its first to its last residue, the CDR3 has 10 amino acids.

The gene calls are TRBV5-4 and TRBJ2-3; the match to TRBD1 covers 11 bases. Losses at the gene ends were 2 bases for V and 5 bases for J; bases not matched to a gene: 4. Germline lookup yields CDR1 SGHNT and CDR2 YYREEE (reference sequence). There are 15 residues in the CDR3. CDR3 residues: CASSLGDRGGDTQYF. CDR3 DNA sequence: TGTGCCAGCAGCTTAGGGGACAGGGGGGGAGATACGCAGTATTTT. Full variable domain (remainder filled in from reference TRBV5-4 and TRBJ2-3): ETGVTQSPTHLIKTRGQQVTLRCSSQSGHNTVSWYQQALGQGPQFIFQYYREEENGRGNFPPRFSGLQFPNYSSELNVNALELDDSALYLCASSLGDRGGDTQYFGPGTRLTVL.